The entry below gives a single T cell receptor (beta chain) sequence along with its context. Its antigen is still unknown. Assay used: immunoSEQ multiplex PCR; TCRdb lists only in-frame clones, some missing. This table holds some 290,000 clones, over 75% found once. The data belong to a study of cytomegalovirus exposure and HLA in healthy donors. The overall study: It was reported in a later analysis that the 120 validation repertoires used the same platform as the roughly 640 first-cohort repertoires. Overall study findings and caveats: Reportedly, cytomegalovirus status was diagnosed with high sensitivity and specificity. TCR beta chains numbering about 160 were designated cytomegalovirus-associated.

The CDR3 runs to 16 residues. Per the germline V gene, CDR1 is LGHNA and CDR2 is YNFKEQ. The V segment lost 1 base and the J segment 7 bases; nucleotides outside the gene matches: 7. The chain links TRBV4-2 to TRBJ1-6, with 7 bases that match TRBD1. This receptor was obtained from a man younger than 45 in good health and CMV-seronegative. The specimen sequenced was PBMCs. In DNA, the CDR3 is TGTGCCAGCAGCCAAGCGACAGGGTTTAAGAATTCACCCCTCCACTTT. The encoded protein is CASSQATGFKNSPLHF.